Below are 17 T cell receptor beta chains sequenced from a single sample in a study of cytomegalovirus exposure and HLA in healthy donors. The primer mix had 60 Vbeta and 13 Jbeta primers. The protocol was immunoSEQ multiplex PCR, while the TCRdb copy is restricted to in-frame clones and leaves out a portion. Of over 150,000 clones in the sample, approximately 80% were seen once. Sequencing was performed on PBMCs. The receptors here all came from a woman aged 40-49 years in good health and CMV-seropositive.

The chain joins TRBV5-1 to TRBJ2-1; tentatively, D is TRBD1 (7 bases). The CDR3 covers 11 residues. V gave up 6 bases and J gave up 13 bases, with 14 bases separating them. Germline CDR1 SGHRS, CDR2 YFSETQ. In DNA form, the CDR3 reads TGCGCCAGCATCCTCAGGGGGGTTCAGTTCTTC. Translated, it gives CASILRGVQFF.

This clone appeared a single time. The chain has TRBV30 and TRBJ1-3; maybe TRBD1 (6 bases). V shed 0 bases and J shed 2 bases, with 11 bases lying between them. Germline values: CDR1 GTSNPN, CDR2 SVGIG (reference sequence). The CDR3 runs 15 residues. DNA of the CDR3: TGTGCCTGGAGTGTCTACGGGGGGCCTGGAAACACCATATATTTT. As protein: CAWSVYGGPGNTIYF.

The chain has TRBV2 and TRBJ2-1, with D possibly TRBD2 on 6 matching bases. V gave up 6 bases and J gave up 5 bases, with 14 bases separating them. This CDR3 contains 14 residues. Germline-derived CDR1 and CDR2 are SNHLY and FYNNEI. Here the CDR3 DNA reads TGTGCCAGCAGGGGCCCGGTAGCGGACAATGAGCAGTTCTTC. Amino acids: CASRGPVADNEQFF.

This sequence joins TRBV5-1 and TRBJ2-7, with TRBD1 identical over 8 bases. CDR3 length equals 14 residues. V gave up 4 bases and J gave up 3 bases; unmatched junction bases: 6. Germline CDR1 and CDR2: SGHRS and YFSETQ. CDR3 in DNA: TGCGCCAGCAGCATAAGGGACAGGATCTACGAGCAGTACTTC. Translated, it gives CASSIRDRIYEQYF.

The chain employs TRBV7-2 and TRBJ2-3; 7 bases map to TRBD2. The CDR3 sequence is 15 residues long. The ends lost 3 bases at V and 1 base at J; junction bases unmatched: 4. Germline-derived CDR1 and CDR2 are SGHTA and FQGNSA. The CDR3 reads CASSFLGGGTDTQYF. The CDR3 region has the DNA TGTGCCAGCAGCTTCCTTGGGGGGGGCACAGATACGCAGTATTTT. The full variable domain, in which reference TRBV7-2 and TRBJ2-3 provide the parts outside the CDR3, is GAGVSQSPSNKVTEKGKDVELRCDPISGHTALYWYRQSLGQGLEFLIYFQGNSAPDKSGLPSDRFSAERTGGSVSTLTIQRTQQEDSAVYLCASSFLGGGTDTQYFGPGTRLTVL.

This clone appeared a few times. The chain couples TRBV4-3 to TRBJ2-2, with D unresolved. V shed 0 bases and J shed 0 bases, with 8 bases lying between them. The CDR3 is made up of 16 amino acids. CDR1 is LGHNA, CDR2 YSLEER, per germline. CDR3 nucleotide sequence: TGCGCCAGCAGCCAAGATCAGGCTTCGAACACCGGGGAGCTGTTTTTT. Translation gives CASSQDQASNTGELFF.

The J gene is TRBJ2-3, the V gene TRBV21-1; TRBD2, the D gene given by the table, was not confirmed from the DNA. TRBV21-1 is tagged as a pseudogene. The CDR3 is made up of 16 amino acids. CDR3 sequence reads: CASSKQWESSTDTQYF. The CDR3 DNA is TGTGCCAGCAGCAAACAGTGGGAGAGCTCCACAGATACGCAGTATTTT.

V is TRBV4-3 and J is TRBJ2-1; 12 nucleotides line up with TRBD2. The CDR3 covers 20 residues. J gave up 2 bases and V 4 bases, and 15 bases lay outside the gene matches. The germline CDR1 and CDR2 sequences are LGHNA and YSLEER. The CDR3: CASSPSSGGANRRTYNEQFF. The CDR3, as DNA: TGCGCCAGCAGCCCCTCTAGCGGGGGGGCAAACCGGAGGACCTACAATGAGCAGTTCTTC.

The V gene is TRBV14, the J gene TRBJ2-3; 13 bases are shared with TRBD2. The V gene's germline CDR1 is SGHDN and CDR2 FVKESK. The V segment lost 4 bases and the J segment 12 bases; nucleotides outside the gene matches: 7. CDR3 length: 14 residues. CDR3 protein: CASSPGLAGAPQYF. The DNA for the CDR3 is TGTGCCAGCAGCCCTGGACTAGCGGGGGCCCCCCAGTATTTT. The full variable domain, with the rest looked up from reference TRBV14 and TRBJ2-3, is EAGVTQFPSHSVIEKGQTVTLRCDPISGHDNLYWYRRVMGKEIKFLLHFVKESKQDESGMPNNRFLAERTGGTYSTLKVQPAELEDSGVYFCASSPGLAGAPQYFGPGTRLTVL.

This clone was found a few times. The CDR3 sequence: CASSVGQQGAEKLFF. The CDR3 nucleotides are TGTGCCAGCAGCGTAGGGCAACAGGGAGCGGAAAAACTGTTTTTT. The genes are TRBV9 and TRBJ1-4; possibly TRBD1 for D (6 bases). Germline lookup yields CDR1 SGDLS and CDR2 YYNGEE. V lost 0 bases and J lost 8, with 14 bases in between. The CDR3 has 15 residues.

This sequence joins TRBV6-5 and TRBJ1-1, with D possibly being TRBD1 (6 bases). The CDR3 has 15 residues. V dropped 2 bases and J dropped 5 bases, with 15 bases sitting between them. Germline CDR1 and CDR2: MNHEY and SVGAGI. CDR3 DNA sequence: TGTGCCAGCAGTTACGGGGGGGCAAGTGGAACTGAAGCTTTCTTT. Translation gives CASSYGGASGTEAFF.

The V call is TRBV9, the J call TRBJ2-3; the D is unclear. Per germline, CDR1 SGDLS and CDR2 YYNGEE. The CDR3 has 14 residues. V dropped 3 bases and J dropped 4 bases, with 12 bases sitting between them. As DNA, the CDR3 is TGTGCCAGCAGCGCGGATCCCAGGCCAGATACGCAGTATTTT. This translates into CASSADPRPDTQYF. Combining the CDR3 with reference TRBV9 and TRBJ2-3 gives the whole variable domain DSGVTQTPKHLITATGQRVTLRCSPRSGDLSVYWYQQSLDQGLQFLIQYYNGEERAKGNILERFSAQQFPDLHSELNLSSLELGDSALYFCASSADPRPDTQYFGPGTRLTVL.

The chain uses TRBV19 and TRBJ1-5; the D gene is possibly TRBD1 (5 bases). CDR1 and CDR2 from the germline V gene are LNHDA and SQIVND (reference sequence). V was pared by 1 base and J by 0 bases, with 7 bases between. This CDR3 has 15 amino acids. CDR3 DNA sequence: TGTGCCAGTAGTATAGGGCAGGGTAGCAATCAGCCCCAGCATTTT. Protein sequence: CASSIGQGSNQPQHF.

The chain links TRBV7-9 to TRBJ2-1; 9 bases are a match to TRBD1. With V trimmed by 5 bases and J by 9 bases, 5 bases remained unmatched. This CDR3 comprises 13 residues. CDR1 is SEHNR, CDR2 FQNEAQ, per germline (reference sequence). The CDR3 loop is CASSPTGGVEQFF. The CDR3 DNA reads as TGTGCCAGCAGCCCGACAGGGGGAGTTGAGCAGTTCTTC.

The rearrangement uses TRBV5-4 and TRBJ1-1, with D hard to call. This CDR3 has 14 residues. CDR1 is SGHNT, CDR2 YYREEE, per germline (reference sequence). Deletions cut 0 bases from V and 11 bases from J, with 17 bases between. The DNA for the CDR3 is TGTGCCAGCAGCTTGGATGGGGATCGCGGGCAGGCTTTCTTT. Translating it yields CASSLDGDRGQAFF.

This chain uses TRBV15 with TRBJ2-3, with TRBD2 as a possible D gene (6 bases). Trimming took 1 base from V and 1 from J, leaving 12 bases between them. Per the germline V gene, CDR1 is LNHNV and CDR2 is YYDKDF (reference sequence). The CDR3 loop spans 16 amino acids. CDR3: CATSRGRAGGTDTQYF. In nucleotides, the CDR3 is TGTGCCACCAGCAGAGGGAGGGCTGGGGGCACAGATACGCAGTATTTT.

The chain links TRBV18 to TRBJ2-7; 7 bases line up with TRBD1. Germline V gene sequence: CDR1 KGHSH, CDR2 LQKENI. With 2 bases clipped from V and 3 bases from J, the junction kept 4 bases outside the gene matches. This CDR3 is built from 14 residues. The CDR3 DNA reads as TGTGCCAGCTCACCAGGGACAGTACTCTACGAGCAGTACTTC. Translated: CASSPGTVLYEQYF.